Below are 23 T cell receptor beta chains sequenced from a single sample in a study of blood T cell repertoires in COVID-19. Sequenced by immunoSEQ multiplex PCR; TCRdb stores in-frame clones only, minus some. The data show some 220,000 clones, around 82% seen once. Sample: peripheral blood. The receptor source for this set is a human donor in a cohort sampled during active COVID-19.

The V gene is TRBV19, the J gene TRBJ1-5, with D perhaps TRBD1 (5 bases). Between the trimmed V and J ends, which lost 8 bases and 2 bases, there was a span of 13 bases. This CDR3 contains 14 residues. Germline V gene sequence: CDR1 LNHDA, CDR2 SQIVND (reference sequence). The CDR3 loop reads CASDNRLGNQPQHF. The DNA for the CDR3 is TGTGCCAGTGATAACAGGTTGGGCAATCAGCCCCAGCATTTT.

This clone was seen once. The genes are TRBV7-2 and TRBJ1-5; D is undetermined. V was cut by 5 bases and J by 7 bases, with 9 bases left in between. This CDR3 spans 12 amino acids. CDR1 SGHTA and CDR2 FQGNSA come from the germline V gene. The CDR3 region is CASSLGPQPQHF. Written as DNA, the CDR3 is TGTGCCAGCAGCCTAGGGCCACAGCCCCAGCATTTT.

The chain uses TRBV13 and TRBJ2-7; 9 positions match TRBD1. V shed 5 bases and J 2 bases; nucleotides not matched to a gene: 4. The CDR3 has 14 amino acids. Germline CDR1 and CDR2: PRHDT and FYEKMQ (reference sequence). CDR3 residues: CASSQDRGAYEQYF. The CDR3 region has the DNA TGTGCCAGCAGCCAAGACAGGGGGGCCTACGAGCAGTACTTC.

The chain is built from TRBV30 and TRBJ1-5, with D perhaps TRBD1 (5 bases). The CDR3 has 15 amino acids. Germline lookup yields CDR1 GTSNPN and CDR2 SVGIG (reference sequence). Between the trimmed V and J ends, which lost 0 bases and 0 bases, there was a span of 9 bases. The CDR3 DNA is TGTGCCTGGAGTGTCGGACACCTTAGCAATCAGCCCCAGCATTTT. Translated: CAWSVGHLSNQPQHF.

This sequence joins TRBV19 and TRBJ2-3, with 9 bases matching TRBD1. This CDR3 comprises 13 residues. V was clipped by 8 bases and J by 2 bases; unmatched bases: 2. From germline, CDR1 is LNHDA and CDR2 SQIVND (reference sequence). The CDR3 loop reads CASGQGNTDTQYF. The CDR3 DNA is TGTGCCAGTGGACAGGGGAACACAGATACGCAGTATTTT.

This chain joins TRBV9 and TRBJ2-4; TRBD2 agrees at 7 bases. The V segment lost 6 bases and the J segment 5 bases; nucleotides outside the gene matches: 8. This CDR3 is built from 14 residues. Per germline, CDR1 SGDLS and CDR2 YYNGEE. The CDR3 reads CASTRGGIENIQYF. The CDR3 coding sequence is TGTGCCAGCACCCGGGGAGGGATAGAAAACATTCAGTACTTC.

This chain uses TRBV5-4 with TRBJ1-6; no clear D gene. The CDR3 spans 12 residues. Germline values: CDR1 SGHNT, CDR2 YYREEE (reference sequence). V lost 7 bases, J lost 8 bases, and 10 bases lay in between. The CDR3 is CASGHQDSPLHF. Here the CDR3 DNA reads TGTGCCAGCGGCCACCAAGATTCACCCCTCCACTTT. The full variable domain, its missing parts supplied by reference TRBV5-4 and TRBJ1-6, is ETGVTQSPTHLIKTRGQQVTLRCSSQSGHNTVSWYQQALGQGPQFIFQYYREEENGRGNFPPRFSGLQFPNYSSELNVNALELDDSALYLCASGHQDSPLHFGNGTRLTVT.

V and J are TRBV7-2 and TRBJ2-7; D is possibly TRBD2 (6 bases). The germline V and J ends were trimmed by 1 base and 4 bases, with 14 bases remaining between them. Looked up from germline, CDR1 is SGHTA and CDR2 is FQGNSA. The CDR3 has 15 amino acids. The CDR3 spells CASSLGGTRAYEQYF. CDR3 nucleotides: TGTGCCAGCAGCTTAGGTGGGACTCGGGCTTACGAGCAGTACTTC.

The chain employs TRBV9 and TRBJ2-7; perhaps TRBD1 as D (7 bases). The germline V and J ends were trimmed by 0 bases and 5 bases, with 21 bases remaining between them. This CDR3 region has 17 residues. The germline CDR1 and CDR2 sequences are SGDLS and YYNGEE. CDR3 loop: CASSVASGTEAGNEQYF. The CDR3, as DNA: TGTGCCAGCAGCGTAGCCTCCGGGACAGAGGCGGGGAACGAGCAGTACTTC. Full variable domain (outside the CDR3, taken from reference TRBV9 and TRBJ2-7): DSGVTQTPKHLITATGQRVTLRCSPRSGDLSVYWYQQSLDQGLQFLIQYYNGEERAKGNILERFSAQQFPDLHSELNLSSLELGDSALYFCASSVASGTEAGNEQYFGPGTRLTVT.

The genes are TRBV23-1 and TRBJ1-5, with D maybe TRBD1 (5 bases). TRBV23-1 counts as an open reading frame of uncertain function. The CDR3 length is 17 residues. V was cut by 3 bases and J by 0 bases, with 15 bases left in between. The CDR3 reads CASSHFRDCDSNQPQHF. CDR3 nucleotide sequence: TGCGCCAGCAGTCATTTCCGGGACTGTGATAGCAATCAGCCCCAGCATTTT.

The CDR3 region is CASSRQGARTGELFF. CDR3 DNA: TGTGCCAGCAGCCGACAGGGGGCTCGAACCGGGGAGCTGTTTTTT. The chain recombines TRBV7-3 with TRBJ2-2, with TRBD1 matching over 10 bases. This CDR3 is 15 amino acids long. Germline V gene sequence: CDR1 SGHTA, CDR2 FQGTGA. Losses at the gene ends were 5 bases for V and 5 bases for J; bases not matched to a gene: 5.

The chain couples TRBV2 to TRBJ2-7, with 8 positions matching TRBD1. V shed 0 bases, J shed 1 base, and the junction held 5 bases outside the gene matches. CDR3 length: 16 residues. Germline V gives CDR1 SNHLY, CDR2 FYNNEI. The DNA for the CDR3 is TGTGCCAGCAGTGAAGCGGTAGGACAGGGATCCTACGAGCAGTACTTC. Translation gives CASSEAVGQGSYEQYF.

The V call is TRBV10-3, the J call TRBJ1-2; maybe TRBD1 (5 bases). CDR3 length equals 14 residues. Germline V gene data show CDR1 as ENHRY and CDR2 as SYGVKD. V was clipped by 3 bases and J by 0 bases, with 8 bases between them. The CDR3 sequence is CAISEGGANYGYTF. Written as DNA, the CDR3 is TGTGCCATCAGTGAAGGAGGGGCTAACTATGGCTACACCTTC.

Ten or more counts support this clone. Distinct nucleotide sequences in the sample also encode this CDR3. The V gene is TRBV11-2, the J gene TRBJ1-3; D uncertain. V was trimmed by 5 bases and J by 0 bases, leaving 8 bases between them. There are 14 residues in the CDR3. CDR1 SGHAT and CDR2 FQNNGV come from the germline V gene. The CDR3 loop reads CASSPGLSGNTIYF. The CDR3 coding sequence is TGTGCCAGCAGCCCTGGACTCTCTGGAAACACCATATATTTT.

The chain has TRBV5-1 and TRBJ2-1, with D possibly being TRBD2 (5 bases). This CDR3 is built from 15 residues. In germline, CDR1 is SGHRS, CDR2 YFSETQ. V was cut by 4 bases and J by 3 bases, with 14 bases left in between. CDR3 residues: CASSVVDSVYNEQFF. The DNA of the CDR3 is TGCGCCAGCAGCGTCGTGGATAGCGTCTACAATGAGCAGTTCTTC.

The V gene is TRBV9, the J gene TRBJ1-1; D is unresolved. The CDR3 runs 13 residues. Germline-derived CDR1 and CDR2 are SGDLS and YYNGEE. V was pared by 2 bases and J by 1 base, with 6 bases between. CDR3 in DNA: TGTGCCAGCAGCGTTTGGCAGAACACTGAAGCTTTCTTT. It codes for CASSVWQNTEAFF.

This chain connects TRBV24-1 to TRBJ1-5, with D unresolved. Germline V gene sequence: CDR1 KGHDR, CDR2 SFDVKD. The CDR3 is made up of 14 amino acids. V was cut by 0 bases and J by 4 bases, with 6 bases left in between. As DNA, the CDR3 is TGTGCCACCAGTGATTTGTATAAAAATCAGCCCCAGCATTTT. As protein: CATSDLYKNQPQHF.

This clone was recorded once. The chain is built from TRBV3-1 (or the pseudogene TRBV3-2) and TRBJ2-7; D gene uncertain. Germline V CDR1 and CDR2: LGHDT, YNNKEL (reference sequence). Trimming pared 3 bases from V and 2 bases from J, leaving 5 bases between. This CDR3 region has 12 residues. In DNA, the CDR3 is TGTGCCAGCAGCCAGGCAGCCTACGAGCAGTACTTC. Protein: CASSQAAYEQYF.

The sample holds one count of this clone. The chain combines TRBV7-8 with TRBJ1-1, with a possible D match to TRBD1 (6 bases). Germline V gives CDR1 SGHVS, CDR2 FQNEAQ. V gave up 8 bases and J gave up 5 bases, with 18 bases separating them. CDR3 length equals 14 residues. CDR3 nucleotide sequence: TGTGCCAGCTACCCCCCGCACAGGGTAACTGAAGCTTTCTTT. Its protein is CASYPPHRVTEAFF.

The rearrangement uses TRBV7-9 and TRBJ2-3, with TRBD2 as a possible D gene (5 bases). Germline V CDR1 and CDR2: SEHNR, FQNEAQ (reference sequence). The CDR3 runs to 14 residues. V dropped 1 base and J dropped 2 bases, with 7 bases sitting between them. CDR3 sequence: CASSLGGVTDTQYF. CDR3 DNA: TGTGCCAGCAGCTTAGGGGGAGTCACAGATACGCAGTATTTT.

The chain recombines TRBV5-1 with TRBJ2-2, with D unclear. V shed 0 bases and J shed 5 bases, with 11 bases lying between them. CDR3 length equals 15 residues. Per germline, CDR1 SGHRS and CDR2 YFSETQ. Written as DNA, the CDR3 is TGCGCCAGCAGCTTGGTGTCCTCGAGGACCGGGGAGCTGTTTTTT. This translates into CASSLVSSRTGELFF.

The J gene is TRBJ1-4, the V gene TRBV28, with 8 positions matching TRBD1. With V trimmed by 6 bases and J by 4 bases, 7 bases remained unmatched. The CDR3 is made up of 15 amino acids. Germline V gene data show CDR1 as MDHEN and CDR2 as SYDVKM. As DNA, the CDR3 is TGTGCCAGCAGCCGGGTGGGACAGGATAATGAAAAACTGTTTTTT. Translated, it gives CASSRVGQDNEKLFF.

The chain carries TRBV9 and TRBJ2-7; TRBD1 agrees at 8 bases. The germline V gene has CDR1 SGDLS and CDR2 YYNGEE. Trimming at V came to 4 bases and at J to 4 bases, leaving 4 bases not matched to a gene. This CDR3 is built from 13 residues. The CDR3 DNA follows: TGTGCCAGCAGCACTGGACAGGGTTACGAGCAGTACTTC. Translated, it gives CASSTGQGYEQYF.